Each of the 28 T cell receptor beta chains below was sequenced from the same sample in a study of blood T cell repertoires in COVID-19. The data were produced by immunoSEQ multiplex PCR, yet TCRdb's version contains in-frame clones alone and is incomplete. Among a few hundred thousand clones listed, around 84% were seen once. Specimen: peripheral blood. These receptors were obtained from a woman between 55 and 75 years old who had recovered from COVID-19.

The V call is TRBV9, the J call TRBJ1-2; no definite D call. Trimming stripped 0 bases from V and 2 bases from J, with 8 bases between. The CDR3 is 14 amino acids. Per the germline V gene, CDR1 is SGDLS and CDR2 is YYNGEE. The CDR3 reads CASSVASGNYGYTF. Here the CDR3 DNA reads TGTGCCAGCAGCGTAGCCAGCGGGAACTATGGCTACACCTTC.

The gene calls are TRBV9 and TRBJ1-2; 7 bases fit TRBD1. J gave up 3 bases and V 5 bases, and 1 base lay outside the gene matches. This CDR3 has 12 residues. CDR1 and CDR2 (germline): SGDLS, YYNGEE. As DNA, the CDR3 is TGTGCCAGCAGTACAGGGGACTATGGCTACACCTTC. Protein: CASSTGDYGYTF.

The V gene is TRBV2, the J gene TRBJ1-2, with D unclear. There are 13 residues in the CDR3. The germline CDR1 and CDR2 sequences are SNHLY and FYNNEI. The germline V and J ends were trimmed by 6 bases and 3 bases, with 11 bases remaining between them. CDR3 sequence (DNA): TGTGCCAGCAGCCCCGCCGGGGACTATGGCTACACCTTC. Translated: CASSPAGDYGYTF.

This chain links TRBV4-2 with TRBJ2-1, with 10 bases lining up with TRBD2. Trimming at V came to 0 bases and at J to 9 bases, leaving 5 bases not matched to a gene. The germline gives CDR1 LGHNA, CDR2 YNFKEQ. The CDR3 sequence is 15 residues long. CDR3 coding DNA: TGTGCCAGCAGCCAAGATGCTAGCGGGGGTGTTGAGCAGTTCTTC. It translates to CASSQDASGGVEQFF.

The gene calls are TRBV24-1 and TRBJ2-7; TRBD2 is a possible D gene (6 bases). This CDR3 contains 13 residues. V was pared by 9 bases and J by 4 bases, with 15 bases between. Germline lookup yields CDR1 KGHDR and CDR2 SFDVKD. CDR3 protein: CATGDGGTYEQYF. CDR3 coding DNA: TGTGCCACCGGGGACGGGGGTACGTACGAGCAGTACTTC.

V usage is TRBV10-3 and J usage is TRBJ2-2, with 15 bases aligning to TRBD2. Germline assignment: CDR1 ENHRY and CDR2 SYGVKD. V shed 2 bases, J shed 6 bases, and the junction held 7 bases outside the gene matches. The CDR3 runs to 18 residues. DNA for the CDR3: TGTGCCATCAGTGAGCCGGGACTAGCGGGGGGTTCTTCCGGGGAGCTGTTTTTT. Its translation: CAISEPGLAGGSSGELFF.

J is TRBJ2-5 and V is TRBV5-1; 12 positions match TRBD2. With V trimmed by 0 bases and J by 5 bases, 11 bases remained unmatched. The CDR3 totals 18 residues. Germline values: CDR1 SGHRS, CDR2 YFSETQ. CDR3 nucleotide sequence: TGCGCCAGCAGCTTGGGCGCAGGGACTAGCGGGTCGATGGAGACCCAGTACTTC. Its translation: CASSLGAGTSGSMETQYF.

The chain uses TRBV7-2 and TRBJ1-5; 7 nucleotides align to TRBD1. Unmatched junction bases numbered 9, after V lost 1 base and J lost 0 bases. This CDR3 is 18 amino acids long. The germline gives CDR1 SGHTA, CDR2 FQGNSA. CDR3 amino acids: CASSLGGTGVYSNQPQHF. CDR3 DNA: TGTGCCAGCAGCTTAGGGGGTACAGGGGTATATAGCAATCAGCCCCAGCATTTT.

The CDR3 loop reads CATSDPGQAHNEQFF. The CDR3 bases are TGTGCCACCAGTGACCCGGGACAGGCACACAATGAGCAGTTCTTC. The chain links TRBV24-1 to TRBJ2-1; TRBD1 matches at 8 bases. The germline V gene has CDR1 KGHDR and CDR2 SFDVKD. This CDR3 has 15 residues. V was pared by 4 bases and J by 5 bases, with 6 bases of the junction left unmatched.

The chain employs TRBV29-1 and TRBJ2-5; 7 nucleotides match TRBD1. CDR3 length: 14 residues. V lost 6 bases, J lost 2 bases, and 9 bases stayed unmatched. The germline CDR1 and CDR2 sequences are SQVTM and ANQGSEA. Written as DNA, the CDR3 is TGCAGCGTGGGTAAGACAGGGAATCAAGAGACCCAGTACTTC. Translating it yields CSVGKTGNQETQYF.

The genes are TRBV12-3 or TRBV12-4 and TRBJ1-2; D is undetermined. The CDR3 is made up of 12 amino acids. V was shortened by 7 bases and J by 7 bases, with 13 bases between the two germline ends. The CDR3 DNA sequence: TGTGCCAGCAATGAGGGAACGGTTGGCTACACCTTC. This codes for CASNEGTVGYTF.

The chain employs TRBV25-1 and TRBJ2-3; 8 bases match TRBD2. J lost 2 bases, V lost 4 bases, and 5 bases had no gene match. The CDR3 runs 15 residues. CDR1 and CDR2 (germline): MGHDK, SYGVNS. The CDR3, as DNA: TGTGCCAGCAGTGTTTCTAGCGGGCCCACAGATACGCAGTATTTT. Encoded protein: CASSVSSGPTDTQYF.

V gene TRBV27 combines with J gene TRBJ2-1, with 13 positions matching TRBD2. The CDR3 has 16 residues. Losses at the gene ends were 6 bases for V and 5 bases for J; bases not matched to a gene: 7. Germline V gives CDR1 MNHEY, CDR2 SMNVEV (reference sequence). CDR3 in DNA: TGTGCCAGCAGCTTCCTCGGGACTAGCGGGAACAATGAGCAGTTCTTC. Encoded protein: CASSFLGTSGNNEQFF.

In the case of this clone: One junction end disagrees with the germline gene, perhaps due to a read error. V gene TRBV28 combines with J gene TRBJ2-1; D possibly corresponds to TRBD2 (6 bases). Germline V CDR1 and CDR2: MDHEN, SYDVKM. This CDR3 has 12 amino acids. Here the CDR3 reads CASSQGGDERFF. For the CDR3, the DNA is TGTGCCAGCAGCCAGGGCGGGGATGAGCGGTTCTTC.

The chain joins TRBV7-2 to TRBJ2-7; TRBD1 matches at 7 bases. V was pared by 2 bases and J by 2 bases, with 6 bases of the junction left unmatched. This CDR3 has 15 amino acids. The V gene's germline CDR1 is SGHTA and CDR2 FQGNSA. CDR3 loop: CASSLRQGGPYEQYF. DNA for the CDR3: TGTGCCAGCAGCTTAAGACAGGGTGGGCCCTACGAGCAGTACTTC.

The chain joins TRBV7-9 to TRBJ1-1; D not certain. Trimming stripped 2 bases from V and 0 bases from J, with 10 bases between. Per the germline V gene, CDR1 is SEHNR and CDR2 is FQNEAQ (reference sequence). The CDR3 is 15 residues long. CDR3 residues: CASSLLAGMNTEAFF. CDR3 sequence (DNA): TGTGCCAGCAGCTTACTAGCAGGTATGAACACTGAAGCTTTCTTT.

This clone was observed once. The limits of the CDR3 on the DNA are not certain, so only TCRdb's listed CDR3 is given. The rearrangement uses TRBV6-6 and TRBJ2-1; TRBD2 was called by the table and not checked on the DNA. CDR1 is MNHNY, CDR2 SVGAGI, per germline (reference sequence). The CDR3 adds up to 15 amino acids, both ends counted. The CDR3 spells CASSYSRVAGGAPFF.

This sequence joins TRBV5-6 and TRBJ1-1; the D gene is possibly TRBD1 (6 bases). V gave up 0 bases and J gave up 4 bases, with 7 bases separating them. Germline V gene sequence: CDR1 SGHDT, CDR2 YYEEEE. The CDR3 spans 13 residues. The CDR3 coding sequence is TGTGCCAGCAGCTTGGCAGGGGTCACTGAAGCTTTCTTT. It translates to CASSLAGVTEAFF.

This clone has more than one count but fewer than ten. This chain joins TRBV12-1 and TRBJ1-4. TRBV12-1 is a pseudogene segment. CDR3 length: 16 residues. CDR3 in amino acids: CASSFGGGVTNEKLFF. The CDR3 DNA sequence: TGTGCCAGCAGCTTTGGCGGGGGGGTAACTAATGAAAAACTGTTTTTT.

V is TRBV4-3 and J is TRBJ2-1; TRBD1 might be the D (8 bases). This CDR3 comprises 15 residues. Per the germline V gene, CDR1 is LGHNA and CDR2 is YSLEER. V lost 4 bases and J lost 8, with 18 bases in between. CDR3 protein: CASSPTGGGFYEQFF. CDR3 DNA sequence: TGCGCCAGCAGCCCTACAGGGGGGGGCTTCTATGAGCAGTTCTTC.

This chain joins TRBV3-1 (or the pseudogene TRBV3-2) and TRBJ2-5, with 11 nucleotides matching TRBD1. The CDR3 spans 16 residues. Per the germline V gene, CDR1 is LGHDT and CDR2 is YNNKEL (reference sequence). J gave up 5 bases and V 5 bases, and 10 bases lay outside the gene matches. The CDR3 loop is CASSSRDRGFWETQYF. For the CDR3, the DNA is TGTGCCAGCAGCTCCCGGGACAGGGGGTTCTGGGAGACCCAGTACTTC.

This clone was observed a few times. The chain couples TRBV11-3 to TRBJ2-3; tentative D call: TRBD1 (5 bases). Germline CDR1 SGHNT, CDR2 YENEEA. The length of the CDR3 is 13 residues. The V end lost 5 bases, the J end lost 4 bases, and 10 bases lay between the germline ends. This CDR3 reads CASSALQADTQYF. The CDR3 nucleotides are TGTGCCAGCAGCGCATTACAGGCAGATACGCAGTATTTT.

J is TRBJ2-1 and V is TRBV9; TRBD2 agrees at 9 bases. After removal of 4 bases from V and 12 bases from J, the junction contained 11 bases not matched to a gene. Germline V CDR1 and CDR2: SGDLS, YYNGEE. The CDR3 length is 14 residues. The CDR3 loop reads CASSPPTSGHSQFF. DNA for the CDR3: TGTGCCAGCAGCCCTCCGACTAGCGGACACTCGCAGTTCTTC.

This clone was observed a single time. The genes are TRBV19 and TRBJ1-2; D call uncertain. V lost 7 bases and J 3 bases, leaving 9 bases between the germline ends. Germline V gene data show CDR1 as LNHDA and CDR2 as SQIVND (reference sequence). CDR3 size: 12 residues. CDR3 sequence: CASTGADYGYTF. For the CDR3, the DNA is TGTGCCAGTACGGGTGCTGACTATGGCTACACCTTC.

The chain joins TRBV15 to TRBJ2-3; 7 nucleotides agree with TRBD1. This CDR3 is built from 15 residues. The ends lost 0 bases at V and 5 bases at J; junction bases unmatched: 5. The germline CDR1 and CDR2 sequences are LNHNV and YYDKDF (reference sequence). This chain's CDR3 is CATSREIQGQDTQYF. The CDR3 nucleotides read TGTGCCACCAGCAGAGAAATACAGGGGCAAGATACGCAGTATTTT.

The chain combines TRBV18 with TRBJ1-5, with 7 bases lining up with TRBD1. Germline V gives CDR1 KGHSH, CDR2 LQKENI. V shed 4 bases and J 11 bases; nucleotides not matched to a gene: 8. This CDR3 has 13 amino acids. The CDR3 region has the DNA TGTGCCAGCTCACTTCGAACAGGGGAATCCCAGCATTTT. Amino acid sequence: CASSLRTGESQHF.

CDR3 nucleotide sequence: TGTGCCAGCAGCGTAGCTTTGGGAGGGTCGGCCTATAGCAATCAGCCCCAGCATTTT. Protein product: CASSVALGGSAYSNQPQHF. The rearrangement joins TRBV9 to TRBJ1-5; D not certain. Deletions cut 0 bases from V and 0 bases from J, with 19 bases between. The CDR3 loop spans 19 amino acids. Looked up from germline, CDR1 is SGDLS and CDR2 is YYNGEE.

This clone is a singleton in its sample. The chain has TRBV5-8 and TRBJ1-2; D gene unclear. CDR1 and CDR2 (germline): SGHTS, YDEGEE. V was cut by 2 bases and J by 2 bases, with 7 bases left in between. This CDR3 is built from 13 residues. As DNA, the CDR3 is TGTGCCAGCAGCTTAGGAGGCAACTATGGCTACACCTTC. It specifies CASSLGGNYGYTF.